The clone carrying this TCR beta chain has at least ten counts. What it recognizes is unknown. Time point denoted: healthy volunteer bleed at 2 weeks. Extraction of total RNA was performed on unfractionated whole blood. The data are from a study of human T cells and chemical hapten exposure. Study-level information: TCR yields per sample varied mostly from small pooled library volume differences. Study conclusions and caveats: Among TCRs, those above 1 in 1000 frequency were unaffected by DPC sensitization.

J lost 5 bases, V lost 3 bases, and 6 bases had no gene match. There are 14 residues in the CDR3. CDR1 is SGHRS and CDR2 is YFSETQ in the germline V gene. Individual cDNA molecules in this library carried unique molecular identifiers. In the original workflow: Sequenced samples showed a median of around 93,000 TCRs each, with counts running from about 20,000 to 690,000. TCRdb reprocessed the RACE reads with MiXCR, giving one entry per CDR3 protein. It is TCRdb's table, rather than the study itself, that gives the V and J calls and clone size. The data contain approximately 44,000 distinct CDR3 sequences, almost 4.5% of them singletons.

Sequenced input: whole blood. The TCR was taken from a human donor in good health. Some clones in this sample may be carry-over from other donors' samples. This rearrangement joins TRBV5-1 to TRBJ2-5; 8 bases are a match to TRBD1. The CDR3 region is CASSSDRAGETQYF. The CDR3 DNA reads as TGCGCCAGCAGCTCGGACAGGGCCGGTGAGACCCAGTACTTC. Full variable domain (rest looked up from reference TRBV5-1 and TRBJ2-5): KAGVTQTPRYLIKTRGQQVTLSCSPISGHRSVSWYQQTPGQGLQFLFEYFSETQRNKGNFPGRFSGRQFSNSRSEMNVSTLELGDSALYLCASSSDRAGETQYFGPGTRLLVL.